The 15 T cell receptor beta chains below were found in one sample sequenced in a study of regulatory T cells in long-lasting Graves disease. Arm-PCR of CDR3 regions and iRepertoire HTBI primers were the basis on which TCR beta libraries were built. Each CDR3 protein gets one entry after TCRdb re-called the multiplex PCR reads with MiXCR. This sample has about 320,000 distinct CDR3 sequences, with about 18% found just once. The time point was: newly diagnosed GD, antithyroid drugs for less than 3 months. From RNA extracted from PBMCs, the TCR library was made. The material was peripheral blood mononuclear cells (PBMCs), obtained at new diagnosis, from a patient treated with antithyroid drugs. The receptors shown here come from a female donor with Graves disease.

The chain combines TRBV30 with TRBJ2-1; D gene uncertain. The CDR3 is 14 residues long. Trimming cost V 3 bases and J 5 bases, with 14 bases left between them. Germline CDR1 and CDR2: GTSNPN and SVGIG (reference sequence). The CDR3 bases are TGTGCCTGGAGGCAAGTTCCCGTCCACAATGAGCAGTTCTTC. This translates into CAWRQVPVHNEQFF.

The chain uses TRBV15 and TRBJ2-1; the match to TRBD2 covers 8 bases. CDR1 LNHNV and CDR2 YYDKDF come from the germline V gene (reference sequence). Trimming removed 1 base from V and 7 bases from J; junction bases left unmatched: 6. This CDR3 is built from 15 residues. CDR3 loop: CATSRATSGSNEQFF. Here the CDR3 DNA reads TGTGCCACCAGCAGAGCGACGAGCGGGAGTAATGAGCAGTTCTTC. The complete variable domain, with remaining parts taken from reference TRBV15 and TRBJ2-1, reads DAMVIQNPRYQVTQFGKPVTLSCSQTLNHNVMYWYQQKSSQAPKLLFHYYDKDFNNEADTPDNFQSRRPNTSFCFLDIRSPGLGDTAMYLCATSRATSGSNEQFFGPGTRLTVL.

This clonotype was picked up many times. The chain recombines TRBV2 with TRBJ2-7, with D tentatively TRBD1 (7 bases). The CDR3 has 17 amino acids. Trimming took off 6 bases at V and 1 base at J, with 22 bases between the two ends. Germline values: CDR1 SNHLY, CDR2 FYNNEI. The CDR3: CASRLGQGGHRSYEQYF. In nucleotides, the CDR3 is TGTGCCAGCAGATTGGGGCAGGGGGGACACCGATCCTACGAGCAGTACTTC.

This clonotype was recorded at least ten times. The chain employs TRBV6-9 and TRBJ2-5; D remains unclear. The CDR3 spans 13 residues. Trimming stripped 4 bases from V and 4 bases from J, with 10 bases between. Germline V gene sequence: CDR1 MNHGY, CDR2 SVAAGI. CDR3 region: CASSFNFPETQYF. In DNA form, the CDR3 reads TGTGCCAGCAGTTTTAACTTCCCAGAGACCCAGTACTTC.

This clonotype has ten or more counts. The chain recombines TRBV12-3 or TRBV12-4 with TRBJ2-1; perhaps D is TRBD1 or TRBD2 (5 bases each). The CDR3 totals 15 residues. V was clipped by 5 bases and J by 3 bases, with 14 bases between them. CDR3 bases: TGTGCCAGCAGTACCTCGGGGCTAGACTACAATGAGCAGTTCTTC. Amino acids: CASSTSGLDYNEQFF.

The chain couples TRBV7-9 to TRBJ1-3; 11 nucleotides agree with TRBD1. The germline V gene encodes CDR1 SEHNR and CDR2 FQNEAQ (reference sequence). J was trimmed by 3 bases and V by 5 bases; bases with no gene match: 6. The CDR3 sequence is 16 residues long. CDR3 DNA sequence: TGTGCCAGCAGCCCGCGGGACAGGGGGATTGGAAACACCATATATTTT. This sequence encodes CASSPRDRGIGNTIYF. The full variable domain, with the rest looked up from reference TRBV7-9 and TRBJ1-3, is DTGVSQNPRHKITKRGQNVTFRCDPISEHNRLYWYRQTLGQGPEFLTYFQNEAQLEKSRLLSDRFSAERPKGSFSTLEIQRTEQGDSAMYLCASSPRDRGIGNTIYFGEGSWLTVV.

The J gene is TRBJ1-4, the V gene TRBV20-1; 7 bases align to TRBD1. The CDR3 consists of 14 residues. Per the germline V gene, CDR1 is DFQATT and CDR2 is SNEGSKA (reference sequence). This chain's CDR3 is CSATRAGGNEKLFF. CDR3 bases: TGCAGCGCGACCAGAGCAGGGGGAAATGAAAAACTGTTTTTT.

This clonotype was counted a few times. This sequence joins TRBV4-2 and TRBJ1-4, with a tentative D call TRBD1 (5 bases). The CDR3 has 16 amino acids. V was pared by 0 bases and J by 10 bases, with 18 bases between. CDR1 is LGHNA and CDR2 is YNFKEQ in the germline V gene. The CDR3 spells CASSQDMWGVGGKLFF. The CDR3 nucleotides read TGTGCCAGCAGCCAAGATATGTGGGGGGTCGGCGGAAAACTGTTTTTT.

A note on this clonotype: Given a far larger clone just one base away, this is likely a sequencing read error. The chain combines TRBV7-8 with TRBJ2-1; D is tentatively TRBD1 or TRBD2 (5 bases each). V dropped 5 bases and J dropped 10 bases, with 18 bases sitting between them. CDR1 SGHVS and CDR2 FQNEAQ come from the germline V gene. This CDR3 comprises 14 residues. As DNA, the CDR3 is TGTGCCAGCAGCCCACGGGACGGCCCCTACGAGCAGTTCTTC. The encoded protein is CASSPRDGPYEQFF.

This clonotype has ten or more counts. The V call is TRBV3-1, the J call TRBJ1-2, with no clear D. Per germline, CDR1 LGHDT and CDR2 YNNKEL (reference sequence). Trimming left V 1 base short and J 4 bases short, with 10 bases between. The CDR3 extends over 14 amino acids. CDR3 nucleotide sequence: TGTGCCAGCAGCCAAGCAGGAAGTATCTATGGCTACACCTTC. Encoded protein: CASSQAGSIYGYTF.

This clonotype was seen ten or more times. The chain is built from TRBV28 and TRBJ2-7, with D tentatively TRBD2 (7 bases). The CDR3 runs to 16 residues. Germline V gene lookup returns CDR1 MDHEN and CDR2 SYDVKM. V was cut by 2 bases and J by 4 bases, with 18 bases left in between. This CDR3 reads CASSLGGGGRSYEQYF. The CDR3 DNA is TGTGCCAGCAGTTTAGGGGGCGGCGGGAGATCGTACGAGCAGTACTTC.

The V and J genes are TRBV6-5 and TRBJ1-2; D ambiguous. Trimming removed 4 bases from V and 8 bases from J, with 8 bases in between. CDR1 MNHEY and CDR2 SVGAGI come from the germline V gene. The CDR3 is made up of 11 amino acids. The CDR3: CASSSSWGYTF. The CDR3 DNA sequence: TGTGCCAGCAGTTCCTCTTGGGGCTACACCTTC.

In its sample, this clonotype was seen many times. This chain links TRBV28 with TRBJ1-5; perhaps TRBD1 as D (5 bases). Trimming pared 8 bases from V and 6 bases from J, leaving 26 bases between. The CDR3 totals 17 residues. In germline, CDR1 is MDHEN, CDR2 SYDVKM. In nucleotides, the CDR3 is TGTGCCAGCGTAGGGACGAGGGACTACGTATCGGTTCAGCCCCAGCATTTT. Translated, it gives CASVGTRDYVSVQPQHF.

V and J are TRBV7-8 and TRBJ1-3, with 7 bases identical to TRBD1. The CDR3 has 14 residues. J gave up 4 bases and V 5 bases, and 5 bases lay outside the gene matches. CDR1 and CDR2 from the germline V gene are SGHVS and FQNEAQ. In nucleotides, the CDR3 is TGTGCCAGCAGCGAGGGGGCTTCCGGAAACACCATATATTTT. It codes for CASSEGASGNTIYF.

The CDR3 DNA reads TGTGCCAGCAGCGTCCTAGCGGGAGTACACAATGAGCAGTTCTTC. This codes for CASSVLAGVHNEQFF. The chain recombines TRBV7-3 with TRBJ2-1, with 10 bases that match TRBD2. J gave up 5 bases and V 5 bases, and 6 bases lay outside the gene matches. From germline, CDR1 is SGHTA and CDR2 FQGTGA. The CDR3 is 15 amino acids. Filled out from reference TRBV7-3 and TRBJ2-1, the complete variable domain reads GAGVSQTPSNKVTEKGKYVELRCDPISGHTALYWYRQSLGQGPEFLIYFQGTGAADDSGLPNDRFFAVRPEGSVSTLKIQRTERGDSAVYLCASSVLAGVHNEQFFGPGTRLTVL.